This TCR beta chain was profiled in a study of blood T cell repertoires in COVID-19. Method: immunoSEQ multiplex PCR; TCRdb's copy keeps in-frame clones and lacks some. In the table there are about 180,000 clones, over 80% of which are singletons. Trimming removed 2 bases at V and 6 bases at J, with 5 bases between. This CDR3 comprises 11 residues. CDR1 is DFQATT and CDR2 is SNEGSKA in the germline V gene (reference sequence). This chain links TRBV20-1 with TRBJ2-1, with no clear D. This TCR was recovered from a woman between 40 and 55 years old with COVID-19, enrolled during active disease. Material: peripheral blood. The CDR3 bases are TGCAGTGCTAGACCCTTCAATGAGCAGTTCTTC. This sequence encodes CSARPFNEQFF.